The present T cell receptor (beta chain) was sequenced within a study of control samples from healthy donors and cancer patients. The protocol was immunoSEQ multiplex PCR, while the TCRdb copy is restricted to in-frame clones and leaves out a portion. The table includes some 120,000 clones, over 90% detected once. The junction had 11 bases not matched to a gene; V was cut back by 0 bases and J by 9 bases. Germline V CDR1 and CDR2: SGHRS, YFSETQ. The CDR3 runs 16 residues. The sequenced sample was blood. The sequence derives from a man aged 30 to 39 in good health. The chain combines TRBV5-1 with TRBJ2-2; 7 bases map to TRBD2. The CDR3, as DNA: TGCGCCAGCAGCTTGGGGGGTTCTAGCGGTCTGCGGGAGCTGTTTTTT. This gives the protein CASSLGGSSGLRELFF.